These 24 T cell receptor beta chains were sequenced from one sample in a study of shared clonotypes between healthy human individuals. Using immunoSEQ multiplex PCR, the repertoire was profiled, and TCRdb retains in-frame clones only, with some absent. There are 550,000 to 850,000 clones in the sample; roughly 72% occur only once, and about 1.7% lies in the top ten. The sequenced sample consisted of memory CD4+ T cells sorted from blood. The subset is: CD45RA-negative fraction. These receptors all come from a woman aged 25 to 39 in good health.

This chain connects TRBV19 to TRBJ2-1; the match to TRBD2 covers 7 bases. Germline values: CDR1 LNHDA, CDR2 SQIVND (reference sequence). The CDR3 runs to 13 residues. After removal of 5 bases from V and 4 bases from J, the junction contained 2 bases not matched to a gene. The CDR3 is CASSPLAYNEQFF. The CDR3 nucleotides are TGTGCCAGTAGTCCACTAGCGTACAATGAGCAGTTCTTC.

The chain links TRBV7-3 to TRBJ1-1; TRBD1 might be the D (5 bases). In germline, CDR1 is SGHTA, CDR2 FQGTGA. The CDR3 is 15 residues long. V lost 6 bases and J lost 0, with 14 bases in between. For the CDR3, the DNA is TGTGCCAGCAGATACACGGGACCGATGAACACTGAAGCTTTCTTT. Encoded protein: CASRYTGPMNTEAFF.

The rearrangement joins TRBV29-1 to TRBJ2-5; weak D call: TRBD2 (6 bases). The germline V and J ends were trimmed by 3 bases and 5 bases, with 19 bases remaining between them. Germline-derived CDR1 and CDR2 are SQVTM and ANQGSEA. The CDR3 is 15 amino acids. CDR3 nucleotides: TGCAGCGTTGACGGCGGGAATTGGCTTCTGGAGACCCAGTACTTC. It encodes CSVDGGNWLLETQYF.

Of note for this clone: Within the sample, other DNA sequences also encode this same CDR3. This rearrangement joins TRBV28 to TRBJ1-2; D call uncertain. Between the trimmed V and J ends, which lost 6 bases and 4 bases, there was a span of 9 bases. In germline, CDR1 is MDHEN, CDR2 SYDVKM. CDR3 length equals 12 residues. This CDR3 is CASSLGPYGYTF. The DNA for the CDR3 is TGTGCCAGCAGCCTCGGCCCCTATGGCTACACCTTC.

The count of this clone is one. This CDR3 is CASSLWREGVEQYF. The CDR3 bases are TGTGCCAGCAGCTTATGGCGGGAGGGGGTCGAGCAGTACTTC. This chain joins TRBV7-9 and TRBJ2-7; 9 bases line up with TRBD2. CDR1 and CDR2 (germline): SEHNR, FQNEAQ (reference sequence). The CDR3 totals 14 residues. The V segment lost 2 bases and the J segment 6 bases; nucleotides outside the gene matches: 5.

The V and J genes are TRBV7-9 and TRBJ2-1, with D possibly matching TRBD2 (6 bases). The CDR3 contains 19 residues. V lost 4 bases to trimming and J lost 9 bases, with 31 bases between them. CDR1 and CDR2 (germline): SEHNR, FQNEAQ (reference sequence). The CDR3 DNA reads as TGTGCCAGCAGCTCTAACCCCCTTTCAGCGGGTCGTCTCGGGGGTGAGCAGTTCTTC. It encodes CASSSNPLSAGRLGGEQFF.

The sample holds many counts of this clone. This chain joins TRBV5-1 and TRBJ2-2; a possible D gene is TRBD2 (5 bases). Trimming took off 0 bases at V and 4 bases at J, with 13 bases between the two ends. The germline V gene has CDR1 SGHRS and CDR2 YFSETQ. The CDR3 length is 16 residues. The CDR3 spells CASSLGASWSTGELFF. CDR3 nucleotide sequence: TGCGCCAGCAGCTTGGGGGCTAGCTGGTCCACCGGGGAGCTGTTTTTT.

The V call is TRBV28, the J call TRBJ1-1; D not resolved. The V end lost 8 bases, the J end lost 7 bases, and 23 bases lay between the germline ends. This CDR3 has 15 amino acids. Germline CDR1 and CDR2: MDHEN and SYDVKM. CDR3 loop: CASRTEAVLKREAFF. CDR3 nucleotides: TGTGCCAGCCGGACGGAGGCAGTTCTTAAACGTGAAGCTTTCTTT.

This clone turned up a few times. The gene calls are TRBV29-1 and TRBJ2-1; 7 bases line up with TRBD2. Unmatched junction bases numbered 7, after V lost 4 bases and J lost 4 bases. The CDR3 consists of 14 residues. The germline V gene has CDR1 SQVTM and CDR2 ANQGSEA. CDR3 sequence (DNA): TGCAGCGTTGTTGGAGCGGGGTCTTACAATGAGCAGTTCTTC. Protein product: CSVVGAGSYNEQFF.

The V and J genes are TRBV7-2 and TRBJ1-1; the match to TRBD1 covers 8 bases. CDR1 is SGHTA, CDR2 FQGNSA, per germline. CDR3 size: 14 residues. V dropped 5 bases and J dropped 8; count of bases not matched to a gene: 10. The CDR3 DNA is TGTGCCAGCAGCCTCCAAACGGCAGGGGGCGAAGCTTTCTTT. Amino acids: CASSLQTAGGEAFF.

The sample holds one count of this clone. The chain recombines TRBV18 with TRBJ1-1; 9 bases agree with TRBD1. The CDR3 spans 19 residues. The J segment lost 4 bases and the V segment lost 6 bases, leaving 21 bases of the junction unmatched. The V gene's germline CDR1 is KGHSH and CDR2 LQKENI. CDR3 DNA sequence: TGTGCCAGCTCGCCCCAAAGCTTAGGGACAGGGTCCGAGGGCACTGAAGCTTTCTTT. Translated, it gives CASSPQSLGTGSEGTEAFF.

J is TRBJ2-2 and V is TRBV7-9; no clear D gene. Between the trimmed V and J ends, which lost 1 base and 7 bases, there was a span of 7 bases. The germline V gene encodes CDR1 SEHNR and CDR2 FQNEAQ (reference sequence). This CDR3 contains 13 residues. The CDR3, as DNA: TGTGCCAGCAGCTTAGATTCGGGCGGGGAGCTGTTTTTT. Protein: CASSLDSGGELFF.

The chain joins TRBV5-1 to TRBJ2-3, with D tentatively TRBD1 (5 bases). Germline V gene lookup returns CDR1 SGHRS and CDR2 YFSETQ. V was trimmed by 4 bases and J by 2 bases, leaving 11 bases between them. This CDR3 has 14 amino acids. CDR3 DNA: TGCGCCAGCAGCCGGGCGACAGACACAGATACGCAGTATTTT. The encoded protein is CASSRATDTDTQYF.

This clone was counted between two and nine times. This sequence joins TRBV7-9 and TRBJ2-7; D not resolved. The CDR3 sequence is 12 residues long. V was shortened by 5 bases and J by 7 bases, with 12 bases between the two germline ends. CDR1 is SEHNR and CDR2 is FQNEAQ in the germline V gene (reference sequence). CDR3 bases: TGTGCCAGCAGCCCGCACCCCCTGGAGCAGTACTTC. Translation: CASSPHPLEQYF.

CDR3 in DNA: TGTGCCAGCAGCTTGGCCGCGGGCGACGGGGAGCTGTTTTTT. This gives the protein CASSLAAGDGELFF. The chain combines TRBV5-4 with TRBJ2-2, with D maybe TRBD2 (5 bases). V gave up 0 bases and J gave up 7 bases, with 10 bases separating them. The germline V gene has CDR1 SGHNT and CDR2 YYREEE (reference sequence). The CDR3 has 14 residues.

This clone showed up just once. V gene TRBV5-1 combines with J gene TRBJ1-2; D perhaps matches TRBD1 (5 bases). Germline CDR1 reads SGHRS; CDR2 reads YFSETQ. The CDR3 covers 15 residues. The ends were cut back, 0 bases at V and 7 bases at J, with 16 bases in the middle. Written as DNA, the CDR3 is TGCGCCAGCAGCTTGGTTTGGGGCGCCGGCTCTGGCTACACCTTC. It yields the protein CASSLVWGAGSGYTF. Supplemented by reference TRBV5-1 and TRBJ1-2, the full variable domain reads KAGVTQTPRYLIKTRGQQVTLSCSPISGHRSVSWYQQTPGQGLQFLFEYFSETQRNKGNFPGRFSGRQFSNSRSEMNVSTLELGDSALYLCASSLVWGAGSGYTFGSGTRLTVV.

V and J are TRBV7-9 and TRBJ1-1; no reliable D call. The germline V and J ends were trimmed by 5 bases and 0 bases, with 16 bases remaining between them. The length of the CDR3 is 16 residues. Germline V gene data show CDR1 as SEHNR and CDR2 as FQNEAQ (reference sequence). CDR3 residues: CASSRPGPYMNTEAFF. In nucleotides, the CDR3 is TGTGCCAGCAGCCGCCCGGGCCCATACATGAACACTGAAGCTTTCTTT.

This sequence joins TRBV5-6 and TRBJ1-5; D is perhaps TRBD1 (5 bases). V was cut by 0 bases and J by 3 bases, with 13 bases left in between. The CDR3 runs to 16 residues. The germline gives CDR1 SGHDT, CDR2 YYEEEE. The CDR3 is CASSLGGRAYNQPQHF. CDR3 coding DNA: TGTGCCAGCAGCTTGGGGGGCAGGGCCTACAATCAGCCCCAGCATTTT.

A remark on this clone: This sample includes further DNA sequences coding for the same CDR3. The chain couples TRBV7-3 to TRBJ1-1; D gene unclear. The CDR3 consists of 14 residues. Deletions cut 1 base from V and 0 bases from J, with 6 bases between. The germline CDR1 and CDR2 sequences are SGHTA and FQGTGA. In nucleotides, the CDR3 is TGTGCCAGCAGCTTAAGCGGGATGAACACTGAAGCTTTCTTT. Its protein product is CASSLSGMNTEAFF.

The chain links TRBV10-2 to TRBJ2-3; D unresolved. Germline CDR1 reads WSHSY; CDR2 reads SAAADI. Trimming took 2 bases from V and 2 from J, leaving 20 bases between them. The CDR3 is 18 residues long. The CDR3 here is CASSEPKGSDRSTDTQYF. Here the CDR3 DNA reads TGCGCCAGCAGTGAGCCGAAGGGTTCGGATCGATCCACAGATACGCAGTATTTT.

The CDR3 DNA is TGTGCCAGCAGTTTACCCCAAGGGCCCGGGACTAATGAAAAACTGTTTTTT. This encodes CASSLPQGPGTNEKLFF. This chain uses TRBV28 with TRBJ1-4; D is uncertain. Trimming removed 2 bases at V and 2 bases at J, with 15 bases between. The CDR3 totals 17 residues. Germline V CDR1 and CDR2: MDHEN, SYDVKM.

This chain connects TRBV2 to TRBJ2-5; 12 bases match TRBD2. CDR1 SNHLY and CDR2 FYNNEI come from the germline V gene. The CDR3 is made up of 17 amino acids. V lost 7 bases to trimming and J lost 5 bases; unmatched junction nucleotides: 14. The CDR3 sequence: CASTDRTSGTRWETQYF. CDR3 nucleotide sequence: TGTGCCAGCACTGATAGGACTAGCGGGACTCGGTGGGAGACCCAGTACTTC.

V is TRBV9 and J is TRBJ2-7, with 10 bases identical to TRBD2. The CDR3 contains 15 residues. The germline V gene encodes CDR1 SGDLS and CDR2 YYNGEE. With 4 bases clipped from V and 3 bases from J, the junction kept 7 bases outside the gene matches. Here the CDR3 reads CASSPLAGAVYEQYF. As DNA, the CDR3 is TGTGCCAGCAGCCCGCTAGCGGGAGCGGTCTACGAGCAGTACTTC.

This chain uses TRBV2 with TRBJ2-1; TRBD2 matches at 12 bases. Germline V CDR1 and CDR2: SNHLY, FYNNEI. The V and J ends lost 5 bases and 9 bases, in that order; junction bases with no gene match: 8. The CDR3 runs 15 residues. CDR3 loop: CASSPWTSGIGEQFF. The CDR3 nucleotides read TGTGCCAGCAGTCCGTGGACTAGCGGGATCGGTGAGCAGTTCTTC.